Listed below are T cell receptor beta chains from one sample, sequenced in a study of cytomegalovirus exposure and HLA in healthy donors. Assay used: immunoSEQ multiplex PCR; TCRdb lists only in-frame clones, some missing. The sample holds about 61,000 clones; around 90% are singletons and the top ten take about 1.6%. Material: PBMCs. These TCRs come from a young man in good health and CMV-seropositive. Each CDR3 is given with its conserved first and last residue. D genes are given only for firm matches. Size values are once, few and many counts, or a class for expanded clones, and some rows have none.

CDR3	DNA	V	J	length	D	size
CSVEVRSGRANEQYF	TGCAGCGTTGAAGTACGCAGCGGGAGGGCCAACGAGCAGTACTTC	TRBV29-1	TRBJ2-7	15	TRBD2	-
CASSPRYGQGASTDTQYF	TGTGCCAGCAGTCCCCGCTACGGACAGGGGGCCAGCACAGATACGCAGTATTTT	TRBV28	TRBJ2-3	18	TRBD1	-
CASGKREQDTGELFF	TGTGCCAGCGGAAAGCGGGAGCAAGACACCGGGGAGCTGTTTTTT	TRBV14	TRBJ2-2	15	TRBD2	-
CASGLVRGGSVIEGAWNTEAFF	TGTGCTAGTGGTTTGGTTAGAGGGGGCTCAGTGATCGAAGGAGCGTGGAACACTGAAGCTTTCTTT	TRBV12-5	TRBJ1-1	22	TRBD1	-
CASSFNVWTGGTDTQYF	TGTGCCAGCAGTTTTAACGTCTGGACAGGGGGCACAGATACGCAGTATTTT	TRBV27	TRBJ2-3	17	TRBD1	-
CASSERSSVNGELFF	TGTGCCAGCAGTGAACGGTCTAGCGTTAACGGGGAGCTGTTTTTT	TRBV2	TRBJ2-2	15	-	once
CASSRGREQYF	TGTGCCAGCAGTCGAGGCCGCGAGCAGTACTTC	TRBV28	TRBJ2-7	11	-	-
CASSYSTAPSGNTIYF	TGTGCCAGCAGTTACTCGACAGCTCCATCTGGAAACACCATATATTTT	TRBV6-5	TRBJ1-3	16	-	-
CASSQEGTSGRVGNIQYF	TGCGCCAGCAGCCAAGAAGGGACTAGCGGGAGAGTGGGAAACATTCAGTACTTC	TRBV4-1	TRBJ2-4	18	TRBD2	-
CASRRTSGRIDTQYF	TGTGCCAGCAGACGTACTAGCGGGAGAATAGATACGCAGTATTTT	TRBV28	TRBJ2-3	15	TRBD2	few
CASSVGGQLYYYGYTF	TGTGCCAGCAGCGTAGGGGGCCAGCTATACTACTATGGCTACACCTTC	TRBV9	TRBJ1-2	16	-	once
CAWSAWSVLRETQYF	TGTGCCTGGAGTGCTTGGTCAGTACTGCGGGAGACCCAGTACTTC	TRBV30	TRBJ2-5	15	-	-
CASSSRDREQYGYTF	TGTGCCAGCAGCTCCAGGGACAGGGAGCAATATGGCTACACCTTC	TRBV7-9	TRBJ1-2	15	TRBD1	-
CAKNRGRTDTQYF	TGTGCCAAAAACAGGGGGAGGACAGATACGCAGTATTTT	TRBV6-9	TRBJ2-3	13	TRBD1	-
CASSIGTASTDTQYF	TGTGCCAGCAGTATTGGGACAGCTAGCACAGATACGCAGTATTTT	TRBV2	TRBJ2-3	15	TRBD1	-
CSAAETGELFF	TGCAGTGCTGCTGAGACCGGGGAGCTGTTTTTT	TRBV20-1	TRBJ2-2	11	-	-
CASSQEWTRWQHRGAVF	TGCGCCAGCAGCCAAGAATGGACTAGGTGGCAACACCGGGGAGCTGTTTTT	TRBV4-1	TRBJ2-2	17	TRBD2	-
CASSGGSGGSYEQYF	TGTGCCAGCAGTGGGGGTAGCGGGGGCTCCTACGAGCAGTACTTC	TRBV6-1	TRBJ2-7	15	TRBD2	-
CASRSRWDRNYGYTF	TGTGCCAGCAGGTCACGGTGGGACAGGAACTATGGCTACACCTTC	TRBV11-2	TRBJ1-2	15	TRBD1	once
CASTHQGATTDTQYF	TGTGCCAGCACCCATCAGGGGGCGACCACAGATACGCAGTATTTT	TRBV28	TRBJ2-3	15	TRBD1	-
CASSDFFPYNEQFF	TGTGCCAGCAGTGACTTCTTTCCCTACAATGAGCAGTTCTTC	TRBV27	TRBJ2-1	14	-	once
CASSLAGGTYNEQFF	TGTGCCAGCAGCTTAGCGGGAGGGACCTACAATGAGCAGTTCTTC	TRBV7-9	TRBJ2-1	15	TRBD2	-
CASSVEGSSYNEQFF	TGTGCCAGCAGTGTTGAGGGAAGCTCCTACAATGAGCAGTTCTTC	TRBV25-1	TRBJ2-1	15	-	-
CASSLAVLAEGSYEQYF	TGTGCCAGCAGCTTGGCGGTACTAGCGGAGGGCTCCTACGAGCAGTACTTC	TRBV5-4	TRBJ2-7	17	TRBD2	-
CASSPGLAGVGEQYF	TGTGCCAGCTCACCCGGACTAGCGGGAGTAGGGGAGCAGTACTTC	TRBV18	TRBJ2-7	15	TRBD2	-
CASREGSYNEQFF	TGTGCCAGCAGGGAGGGGTCCTACAATGAGCAGTTCTTC	TRBV28	TRBJ2-1	13	-	-
CASQGGVTGYTF	TGTGCCAGCCAGGGGGGTGTTACTGGCTACACCTTC	TRBV11-2	TRBJ1-2	12	TRBD1	-
CASSQETANYGYTF	TGTGCCAGCAGCCAAGAGACAGCTAACTATGGCTACACCTTC	TRBV4-2	TRBJ1-2	14	-	-
CASSVGAGAKETQYF	TGTGCCAGCAGCGTAGGGGCGGGAGCAAAGGAGACCCAGTACTTC	TRBV9	TRBJ2-5	15	TRBD2	-
CASSFGQGNTEAFF	TGTGCCAGCAGCTTCGGACAGGGGAATACTGAAGCTTTCTTT	TRBV5-4	TRBJ1-1	14	TRBD1	-
CSVHGGAYNEQFF	TGCAGCGTTCATGGGGGGGCCTACAATGAGCAGTTCTTC	TRBV29-1	TRBJ2-1	13	TRBD2	-
CASSLFSSGGPYEQYF	TGTGCCAGCAGCTTATTCAGTAGCGGGGGCCCCTACGAGCAGTACTTC	TRBV7-2	TRBJ2-7	16	TRBD2	-
CASSYSRVNTEAFF	TGTGCCAGCAGTTACTCGAGAGTGAACACTGAAGCTTTCTTT	TRBV6-5	TRBJ1-1	14	-	-
CASSLESGRISYEQYF	TGTGCCAGCAGCCTAGAGAGCGGGAGGATCTCCTACGAGCAGTACTTC	TRBV7-2	TRBJ2-7	16	TRBD2	-
CASSPSPRYEQYF	TGTGCCAGCAGCCCGTCTCCTAGGTACGAGCAGTACTTC	TRBV11-3	TRBJ2-7	13	-	-
CASSEVNTDTQYF	TGTGCCAGTAGTGAGGTAAACACAGATACGCAGTATTTT	TRBV19	TRBJ2-3	13	-	-
CASSLREVSTEAFF	TGTGCCAGCAGCTTGAGAGAAGTAAGCACTGAAGCTTTCTTT	TRBV11-2	TRBJ1-1	14	-	-
CASSSVTGTQPQHF	TGTGCCAGCAGCTCAGTGACGGGAACCCAGCCCCAGCATTTT	TRBV7-8	TRBJ1-5	14	-	-
CASSYSGGDSYEQYF	TGTGCCAGCAGTTACTCTGGAGGGGACTCCTACGAGCAGTACTTC	TRBV6-5	TRBJ2-7	15	-	-
CAGGTSQETQYF	TGTGCCGGCGGGACTTCCCAAGAGACCCAGTACTTC	TRBV6-1	TRBJ2-5	12	-	-
CASSQGGVPYEQYF	TGCGCCAGCAGCCAGGGGGGAGTTCCGTACGAGCAGTACTTC	TRBV5-1	TRBJ2-7	14	-	-
CASSLGGGASNEKLFF	TGTGCCAGCAGCTTGGGCGGGGGCGCGAGTAATGAAAAACTGTTTTTT	TRBV5-4	TRBJ1-4	16	-	few
CASSLGISGTALGTDTQYF	TGTGCCAGCAGCTTAGGGATTAGTGGGACTGCTCTTGGCACAGATACGCAGTATTTT	TRBV13	TRBJ2-3	19	-	-